One sample yielded the 29 T cell receptor beta chains listed below, sequenced in a study of blood T cell repertoires in COVID-19. Libraries were prepared by immunoSEQ multiplex PCR; TCRdb keeps only in-frame clonotypes and omits some of them. Of some 350,000 clones detected, 90% appear once; the ten largest clones hold about 6.5%. Sequencing was done on a sample of peripheral blood. These receptors came from a man younger than 30 with active or convalescent COVID-19.

For the CDR3, the DNA is TGTGCCAGCAGCGAAGCGGGGACACGAACAGATACGCAGTATTTT. The encoded protein is CASSEAGTRTDTQYF. V gene TRBV5-8 combines with J gene TRBJ2-3; possible D gene TRBD2, 7 bases. Germline lookup yields CDR1 SGHTS and CDR2 YDEGEE. Trimming stripped 4 bases from V and 3 bases from J, with 15 bases between. CDR3 length: 15 residues.

The rearrangement joins TRBV2 to TRBJ2-4; D may be TRBD2 (6 bases). Germline CDR1 SNHLY, CDR2 FYNNEI. The CDR3 sequence is 18 residues long. Deletions cut 0 bases from V and 0 bases from J, with 15 bases between. CDR3 bases: TGTGCCAGCAGTGAAGCGGTTCTAGCGAGACTAGCCAAAAACATTCAGTACTTC. Its protein product is CASSEAVLARLAKNIQYF.

Written as DNA, the CDR3 is TGTGCCAGCAGTTATACAGGGTATGGGAACACTGAAGCTTTCTTT. The encoded protein is CASSYTGYGNTEAFF. This chain uses TRBV6-5 with TRBJ1-1, with D possibly being TRBD1 (6 bases). The CDR3 runs to 15 residues. In germline, CDR1 is MNHEY, CDR2 SVGAGI. Trimming pared 3 bases from V and 1 base from J, leaving 12 bases between.

V and J are TRBV4-2 and TRBJ2-2; D is perhaps TRBD1 (5 bases). V gave up 1 base and J gave up 2 bases, with 11 bases separating them. The germline V gene has CDR1 LGHNA and CDR2 YNFKEQ. The CDR3 has 16 amino acids. Here the CDR3 reads CASSQVTGPNTGELFF. In DNA form, the CDR3 reads TGTGCCAGCAGCCAAGTAACAGGCCCTAACACCGGGGAGCTGTTTTTT.

The chain employs TRBV15 and TRBJ1-6; TRBD1 might be the D (5 bases). Trimming removed 4 bases from V and 9 bases from J, with 22 bases in between. The CDR3 runs to 17 residues. The germline gives CDR1 LNHNV, CDR2 YYDKDF (reference sequence). CDR3 in DNA: TGTGCCACCAGCAAAACACCCCGGACCTCGGGGGGTTCACCCCTCCACTTT. It encodes CATSKTPRTSGGSPLHF.

The gene calls are TRBV5-1 and TRBJ1-1; 11 bases match TRBD1. This CDR3 spans 16 amino acids. CDR1 SGHRS and CDR2 YFSETQ come from the germline V gene. The V and J ends lost 1 base and 1 base, in that order; junction bases with no gene match: 3. CDR3 nucleotide sequence: TGCGCCAGCAGCTTGAGGACAGGGGGCGGGAACACTGAAGCTTTCTTT. This encodes CASSLRTGGGNTEAFF.

Only one count was recorded for this clone. V and J are TRBV2 and TRBJ2-4; 8 bases match TRBD1. Unmatched junction bases numbered 7, after V lost 1 base and J lost 8 bases. CDR3 length: 15 amino acids. CDR1 and CDR2 (germline): SNHLY, FYNNEI. In nucleotides, the CDR3 is TGTGCCAGCAGTGAAGTGCAGGGGGCTTCGTACATTCAGTACTTC. Protein: CASSEVQGASYIQYF. The variable domain in full, completed from reference TRBV2 and TRBJ2-4, reads EPEVTQTPSHQVTQMGQEVILRCVPISNHLYFYWYRQILGQKVEFLVSFYNNEISEKSEIFDDQFSVERPDGSNFTLKIRSTKLEDSAMYFCASSEVQGASYIQYFGAGTRLSVL.

The chain uses TRBV7-2 and TRBJ2-2, with TRBD2 matching 10 bases. Germline values: CDR1 SGHTA, CDR2 FQGNSA. The CDR3 is 19 residues long. V was pared by 0 bases and J by 5 bases, with 12 bases of the junction left unmatched. CDR3: CASSLAMLAGERRTGELFF. The CDR3 coding sequence is TGTGCCAGCAGCTTAGCGATGCTAGCGGGGGAGAGGAGGACCGGGGAGCTGTTTTTT.

The chain couples TRBV19 to TRBJ2-3, with a tentative D call TRBD2 (5 bases). This CDR3 spans 13 amino acids. Between the trimmed V and J ends, which lost 5 bases and 5 bases, there was a span of 11 bases. Germline V gene lookup returns CDR1 LNHDA and CDR2 SQIVND (reference sequence). In DNA, the CDR3 is TGTGCCAGTAGTGGCCGGGGTAAAGATACGCAGTATTTT. Its protein is CASSGRGKDTQYF.

The chain has TRBV3-1 (or the pseudogene TRBV3-2) and TRBJ2-5, with 14 nucleotides matching TRBD2. V gave up 0 bases and J gave up 5 bases; unmatched junction bases: 8. This CDR3 comprises 18 residues. The germline V gene encodes CDR1 LGHDT and CDR2 YNNKEL (reference sequence). CDR3 loop: CASSQETSGGALEETQYF. CDR3 nucleotides: TGTGCCAGCAGCCAAGAGACTAGCGGGGGGGCCCTTGAGGAGACCCAGTACTTC.

The chain is built from TRBV5-4 and TRBJ2-7, with a weak D call TRBD2 (6 bases). Per the germline V gene, CDR1 is SGHNT and CDR2 is YYREEE (reference sequence). Trimming took 4 bases from V and 0 from J, leaving 11 bases between them. CDR3 length: 14 amino acids. DNA of the CDR3: TGTGCCAGCAGCGCGGGGCGGAGCTCCTACGAGCAGTACTTC. Translated: CASSAGRSSYEQYF.

V and J are TRBV19 and TRBJ1-5; D possibly corresponds to TRBD1 (5 bases). The V end lost 9 bases, the J end lost 0 bases, and 12 bases lay between the germline ends. In germline, CDR1 is LNHDA, CDR2 SQIVND (reference sequence). The CDR3 contains 14 residues. The CDR3 coding sequence is TGTGCCAGCCAGGGCCGCTATAGCAATCAGCCCCAGCATTTT. Translated: CASQGRYSNQPQHF.

CDR3: CASSSWADISNQPQHF. The DNA for the CDR3 is TGTGCCAGCAGCTCCTGGGCGGACATTAGCAATCAGCCCCAGCATTTT. This chain uses TRBV5-8 with TRBJ1-5; TRBD1 might be the D (5 bases). This CDR3 contains 16 residues. Per germline, CDR1 SGHTS and CDR2 YDEGEE. Trimming pared 3 bases from V and 0 bases from J, leaving 13 bases between.

The chain carries TRBV18 and TRBJ1-4; TRBD1 might be the D (5 bases). Deletions cut 3 bases from V and 8 bases from J, with 16 bases between. This CDR3 is built from 15 residues. Germline V gives CDR1 KGHSH, CDR2 LQKENI. The CDR3 loop is CASSPLGGGDEKLFF. CDR3 DNA sequence: TGTGCCAGCTCACCCCTCGGGGGTGGCGACGAAAAACTGTTTTTT.

In DNA, the CDR3 is TGTGCCAGCAGTTCGACAGGGACTAACTATGGCTACACCTTC. As protein: CASSSTGTNYGYTF. V is TRBV27 and J is TRBJ1-2; 7 nucleotides match TRBD1. Germline CDR1 is MNHEY and CDR2 is SMNVEV (reference sequence). The V gene end was trimmed by 4 bases and the J gene end by 0 bases; junction bases not matched to a gene: 2. The CDR3 extends over 14 amino acids.

This clone appeared once. The chain uses TRBV7-9 and TRBJ2-7; TRBD1 matches at 9 bases. This CDR3 spans 18 amino acids. Germline V CDR1 and CDR2: SEHNR, FQNEAQ (reference sequence). J gave up 1 base and V 5 bases, and 15 bases lay outside the gene matches. The CDR3 loop is CASSGRQGVGERSYEQYF. As DNA, the CDR3 is TGTGCCAGCAGCGGAAGACAGGGGGTCGGCGAAAGATCCTACGAGCAGTACTTC.

The V and J genes are TRBV4-3 and TRBJ2-7; D call uncertain. Trimming cost V 0 bases and J 4 bases, with 13 bases left between them. Germline V gives CDR1 LGHNA, CDR2 YSLEER. The CDR3 totals 15 residues. CDR3 protein: CASSQDMTSVYEQYF. CDR3 in DNA: TGCGCCAGCAGCCAAGATATGACGAGCGTGTACGAGCAGTACTTC.

The chain combines TRBV30 with TRBJ1-3, with unresolved D. This CDR3 has 14 amino acids. Germline V lookup: CDR1 GTSNPN, CDR2 SVGIG (reference sequence). Trimming left V 0 bases short and J 2 bases short, with 8 bases between. The CDR3: CAWSVPGTGNTIYF. The CDR3 DNA is TGTGCCTGGAGTGTACCCGGGACTGGAAACACCATATATTTT.

The chain employs TRBV6-4 and TRBJ1-2; D not certain. V lost 7 bases, J lost 2 bases, and 14 bases lay in between. The CDR3 runs 14 residues. Germline CDR1 and CDR2: MRHNA and SNTAGT. This CDR3 is CASKSGVYNYGYTF. CDR3 nucleotides: TGTGCCAGCAAGTCCGGGGTTTACAACTATGGCTACACCTTC.

This clone was detected a few times. This chain links TRBV5-4 with TRBJ1-2, with TRBD1 identical over 7 bases. The CDR3 has 13 residues. The germline V gene has CDR1 SGHNT and CDR2 YYREEE (reference sequence). With 2 bases clipped from V and 12 bases from J, the junction kept 10 bases outside the gene matches. The CDR3 region has the DNA TGTGCCAGCAGCTTCAACAGGGGATATAGCAACACCTTC. It is translated as CASSFNRGYSNTF.

This clone was observed a single time. The rearrangement uses TRBV7-2 and TRBJ2-7, with D hard to call. The CDR3 is 14 amino acids. Germline CDR1 SGHTA, CDR2 FQGNSA. V was trimmed by 4 bases and J by 5 bases, leaving 15 bases between them. The CDR3 reads CASSSDTGRNEQYF. The CDR3 DNA follows: TGTGCCAGCAGCTCAGATACGGGTAGGAACGAGCAGTACTTC.

This clone showed up just once. The gene calls are TRBV10-3 and TRBJ2-2, with 9 bases lining up with TRBD1. The junction had 5 bases not matched to a gene; V was cut back by 5 bases and J by 4 bases. Germline-derived CDR1 and CDR2 are ENHRY and SYGVKD. The length of the CDR3 is 15 residues. The CDR3 bases are TGTGCCATCAGTAAGGGACAGGGTGCCACCGGGGAGCTGTTTTTT. This sequence encodes CAISKGQGATGELFF.

This clone showed up just once. At one end the junction does not follow the germline gene, possibly because of a read error. This chain joins TRBV27 and TRBJ2-6; a weak D match, TRBD1 (5 bases). Per the germline V gene, CDR1 is MNHEY and CDR2 is SMNVEV (reference sequence). The CDR3 is 15 residues long. CDR3 amino acids: CASSFTHSGANVLTF. Written as DNA, the CDR3 is TGTGCCAGCAGTTTCACCCACTCTGGGGCCAACGTGCTGACTTTC.

Concerning this clone itself: This same CDR3 is encoded by further DNA sequences in the sample. CDR3 residues: CASSPRTDSNQPQHF. CDR3 sequence (DNA): TGTGCCAGCTCACCCCGGACAGATAGCAATCAGCCCCAGCATTTT. V and J are TRBV18 and TRBJ1-5, with TRBD1 as a possible D gene (6 bases). In germline, CDR1 is KGHSH, CDR2 LQKENI. The CDR3 runs to 15 residues. With 3 bases removed from V and 0 bases from J, the gap between germline ends came to 9 bases. The full variable domain, in which reference TRBV18 and TRBJ1-5 provide the parts outside the CDR3, is NAGVMQNPRHLVRRRGQEARLRCSPMKGHSHVYWYRQLPEEGLKFMVYLQKENIIDESGMPKERFSAEFPKEGPSILRIQQVVRGDSAAYFCASSPRTDSNQPQHFGDGTRLSIL.

The chain carries TRBV6-4 and TRBJ1-1, with 8 bases that match TRBD1. CDR1 and CDR2 (germline): MRHNA, SNTAGT. Unmatched junction bases numbered 8, after V lost 5 bases and J lost 9 bases. This CDR3 is 13 amino acids long. The CDR3 DNA is TGTGCCAGCAGTCGCGACAGGGGCGTCCAAGCTTTCTTT. Translation: CASSRDRGVQAFF.

The chain employs TRBV19 and TRBJ2-3; weak D call: TRBD2 (6 bases). There are 14 residues in the CDR3. The germline CDR1 and CDR2 sequences are LNHDA and SQIVND (reference sequence). V was pared by 5 bases and J by 0 bases, with 9 bases between. In nucleotides, the CDR3 is TGTGCCAGTAGTCTAGCGACTAGCACAGATACGCAGTATTTT. It is translated as CASSLATSTDTQYF.

There are many counts of this clone. The chain combines TRBV7-2 with TRBJ1-2; 7 nucleotides agree with TRBD1. The V gene end was trimmed by 4 bases and the J gene end by 6 bases; junction bases not matched to a gene: 2. Germline V gene data show CDR1 as SGHTA and CDR2 as FQGNSA. CDR3 length equals 12 residues. The CDR3 loop reads CASSSQGNGYTF. The DNA of the CDR3 is TGTGCCAGCAGCTCACAGGGGAATGGCTACACCTTC.

The J gene is TRBJ1-2, the V gene TRBV6-1; D is uncertain. CDR1 is MNHNS and CDR2 is SASEGT in the germline V gene. Trimming stripped 2 bases from V and 3 bases from J, with 4 bases between. The CDR3 spans 12 residues. DNA for the CDR3: TGTGCCAGCAGTGAACAGGACTATGGCTACACCTTC. It encodes CASSEQDYGYTF.

This chain connects TRBV3-1 (or the pseudogene TRBV3-2) to TRBJ2-5, with a possible D match to TRBD2 (6 bases). Germline V CDR1 and CDR2: LGHDT, YNNKEL (reference sequence). V lost 3 bases and J 3 bases, leaving 14 bases between the germline ends. The CDR3 has 15 amino acids. CDR3 in DNA: TGTGCCAGCAGCCACATGCGGGACTTGAAAGAGACCCAGTACTTC. Translated, it gives CASSHMRDLKETQYF.